This entry lists 18 T cell receptor beta chains sequenced from one sample in a study of cytomegalovirus exposure and HLA in healthy donors. The repertoire was sequenced with immunoSEQ multiplex PCR; TCRdb's copy has only in-frame clones and lacks some. The top ten hold more than 13% of the sample, which has fewer than 250,000 clones, around 80% seen once. The sample taken for sequencing was PBMCs. These receptors all stem from a woman aged 30 to 39 in good health and CMV-seropositive.

The V and J genes are TRBV25-1 and TRBJ1-2, with D tentatively TRBD1 (6 bases). Per germline, CDR1 MGHDK and CDR2 SYGVNS. Trimming took 1 base from V and 5 from J, leaving 11 bases between them. This CDR3 comprises 14 residues. As DNA, the CDR3 is TGTGCCAGCAGTGAATCCCGGGACACATATGGCTACACCTTC. This gives the protein CASSESRDTYGYTF.

The chain uses TRBV11-3 and TRBJ1-1, with D possibly being TRBD1 (6 bases). V shed 2 bases and J shed 8 bases, with 9 bases lying between them. CDR1 and CDR2 (germline): SGHNT, YENEEA. The CDR3 totals 12 residues. The CDR3 is CASSLYGTEAFF. CDR3 DNA: TGTGCCAGCAGCTTATACGGGACAGAAGCTTTCTTT.

The V gene is TRBV9, the J gene TRBJ1-2; D is uncertain. V shed 3 bases and J shed 13 bases, with 10 bases lying between them. CDR1 is SGDLS and CDR2 is YYNGEE in the germline V gene. The CDR3 sequence is 10 residues long. CDR3 residues: CASSGRAFTF. The CDR3 DNA is TGTGCCAGCAGCGGGCGGGCCTTCACCTTC.

The chain has TRBV19 and TRBJ1-1; D gene uncertain. Deletions cut 3 bases from V and 4 bases from J, with 12 bases between. The CDR3 is made up of 14 amino acids. Per germline, CDR1 LNHDA and CDR2 SQIVND (reference sequence). This CDR3 is CASSMHGEGTEAFF. CDR3 DNA sequence: TGTGCCAGTAGTATGCATGGGGAGGGCACTGAAGCTTTCTTT.

This chain links TRBV11-3 with TRBJ2-2, with D perhaps matching TRBD1 (6 bases). This CDR3 has 15 residues. Germline CDR1 reads SGHNT; CDR2 reads YENEEA. V lost 2 bases and J lost 2, with 9 bases in between. CDR3 amino acids: CASSLQGTNTGELFF. In DNA, the CDR3 is TGTGCCAGCAGCTTACAGGGGACCAACACCGGGGAGCTGTTTTTT. Variable domain in full (rest from reference TRBV11-3 and TRBJ2-2): EAGVVQSPRYKIIEKKQPVAFWCNPISGHNTLYWYLQNLGQGPELLIRYENEEAVDDSQLPKDRFSAERLKGVDSTLKIQPAELGDSAVYLCASSLQGTNTGELFFGEGSRLTVL.

The rearrangement joins TRBV11-2 to TRBJ2-2; D not certain. In germline, CDR1 is SGHAT, CDR2 FQNNGV. The ends were cut back, 2 bases at V and 5 bases at J, with 3 bases in the middle. CDR3 length: 12 amino acids. The CDR3 sequence: CASSLRTGELFF. The CDR3 nucleotides are TGTGCCAGCAGCTTAAGGACCGGGGAGCTGTTTTTT. The full variable domain, in which reference TRBV11-2 and TRBJ2-2 provide the parts outside the CDR3, is EAGVAQSPRYKIIEKRQSVAFWCNPISGHATLYWYQQILGQGPKLLIQFQNNGVVDDSQLPKDRFSAERLKGVDSTLKIQPAKLEDSAVYLCASSLRTGELFFGEGSRLTVL.

The chain recombines TRBV12-5 with TRBJ2-3; 8 nucleotides match TRBD1. V lost 6 bases to trimming and J lost 2 bases; unmatched junction nucleotides: 7. The CDR3 is 15 amino acids. The germline V gene encodes CDR1 LGHNT and CDR2 FRNRAP. The CDR3 sequence: CASGPGQGDTDTQYF. In DNA, the CDR3 is TGTGCTAGTGGACCCGGACAGGGAGACACAGATACGCAGTATTTT.

J is TRBJ2-5 and V is TRBV18; D perhaps matches TRBD2 (5 bases). CDR3 length: 14 amino acids. With 4 bases removed from V and 4 bases from J, the gap between germline ends came to 13 bases. Germline CDR1 reads KGHSH; CDR2 reads LQKENI. CDR3: CASSRNEGRETQYF. In DNA, the CDR3 is TGTGCCAGCTCACGGAATGAGGGAAGAGAGACCCAGTACTTC.

The chain joins TRBV6-1 to TRBJ2-1; D unresolved. The CDR3 covers 12 residues. V was trimmed by 5 bases and J by 6 bases, leaving 8 bases between them. In germline, CDR1 is MNHNS, CDR2 SASEGT. The CDR3 nucleotides read TGTGCCAGCAGTCAGACCGGCAATGAGCAGTTCTTC. This sequence encodes CASSQTGNEQFF.

The V call is TRBV14, the J call TRBJ1-1; tentatively, D is TRBD1 (5 bases). Germline V gives CDR1 SGHDN, CDR2 FVKESK. The CDR3 runs to 15 residues. Trimming removed 0 bases from V and 9 bases from J, with 17 bases in between. The CDR3 nucleotides read TGTGCCAGCAGCCAAGAGCCCTCCCCGGGACCGCAAGCTTTCTTT. Translated: CASSQEPSPGPQAFF.

This sequence joins TRBV18 and TRBJ1-1; D not certain. Germline CDR1 and CDR2: KGHSH and LQKENI. This CDR3 is built from 18 residues. Trimming removed 3 bases from V and 4 bases from J, with 24 bases in between. The CDR3 coding sequence is TGTGCCAGCTCACCCCCACCAGGCTTACCCCTTTTTGCCACTGAAGCTTTCTTT. This translates into CASSPPPGLPLFATEAFF.

CDR3 protein: CASSEGTTGYF. As DNA, the CDR3 is TGTGCCAGCAGCGAGGGGACCACCGGGTACTTC. V is TRBV25-1 and J is TRBJ2-4; D may be TRBD1 or TRBD2 (5 bases each). This CDR3 is 11 amino acids long. V was cut by 6 bases and J by 15 bases, with 15 bases left in between. Germline values: CDR1 MGHDK, CDR2 SYGVNS.

V is TRBV4-1 and J is TRBJ2-7; the D is unclear. The length of the CDR3 is 20 residues. Deletions cut 5 bases from V and 0 bases from J, with 29 bases between. Per germline, CDR1 MGHRA and CDR2 YSYEKL. This CDR3 is CASSYFRTSPQSPISYEQYF. CDR3 DNA: TGCGCCAGCAGCTACTTTAGGACGTCCCCTCAAAGCCCCATCTCCTACGAGCAGTACTTC.

The V and J genes are TRBV29-1 and TRBJ2-2, with D hard to call. This CDR3 is 13 amino acids long. From germline, CDR1 is SQVTM and CDR2 ANQGSEA. Trimming removed 6 bases at V and 1 base at J, with 9 bases between. Here the CDR3 reads CSVLSENTGELFF. In DNA, the CDR3 is TGCAGCGTACTTTCCGAGAACACCGGGGAGCTGTTTTTT.

The chain is built from TRBV9 and TRBJ2-7, with 8 nucleotides matching TRBD1. The germline V gene has CDR1 SGDLS and CDR2 YYNGEE. CDR3 length equals 19 residues. Trimming cost V 0 bases and J 5 bases; bases outside gene matches: 19. The CDR3 sequence: CASSVATETGGLPPNEQYF. CDR3 sequence (DNA): TGTGCCAGCAGCGTAGCTACCGAAACAGGGGGTCTGCCCCCTAACGAGCAGTACTTC. The full variable domain, completed using reference TRBV9 and TRBJ2-7, is DSGVTQTPKHLITATGQRVTLRCSPRSGDLSVYWYQQSLDQGLQFLIQYYNGEERAKGNILERFSAQQFPDLHSELNLSSLELGDSALYFCASSVATETGGLPPNEQYFGPGTRLTVT.

The chain couples TRBV5-1 to TRBJ2-1; 8 bases match TRBD2. The CDR3 is 16 residues long. Trimming at V came to 3 bases and at J to 0 bases, leaving 5 bases not matched to a gene. Germline CDR1 is SGHRS and CDR2 is YFSETQ. CDR3 DNA sequence: TGCGCCAGCAGCTCCGGACTAGCAGGCTCCTACAATGAGCAGTTCTTC. Its protein product is CASSSGLAGSYNEQFF. Based on the CDR3 plus reference TRBV5-1 and TRBJ2-1, the full variable domain is KAGVTQTPRYLIKTRGQQVTLSCSPISGHRSVSWYQQTPGQGLQFLFEYFSETQRNKGNFPGRFSGRQFSNSRSEMNVSTLELGDSALYLCASSSGLAGSYNEQFFGPGTRLTVL.

The V gene is TRBV30, the J gene TRBJ1-5, with TRBD1 matching 9 bases. CDR1 GTSNPN and CDR2 SVGIG come from the germline V gene (reference sequence). CDR3 length: 13 amino acids. Unmatched junction bases numbered 2, after V lost 5 bases and J lost 3 bases. The CDR3 nucleotides are TGTGCCTGGGGGACAGGGTTCAATCAGCCCCAGCATTTT. Protein product: CAWGTGFNQPQHF.

CDR3 residues: CAISESRQDVEQYF. CDR3 DNA sequence: TGTGCCATCAGTGAGTCAAGGCAGGACGTCGAGCAGTACTTC. V is TRBV10-3 and J is TRBJ2-7, with unresolved D. There are 14 residues in the CDR3. CDR1 and CDR2 (germline): ENHRY, SYGVKD. V lost 0 bases, J lost 6 bases, and 12 bases lay in between.